One and the same sample provided the 24 T cell receptor beta chains below, sequenced in a study of T cell changes during pregnancy in multiple sclerosis. Data came from immunoSEQ multiplex PCR; TCRdb stores just in-frame clones and leaves some out. In the table there are over 50,000 clones, approximately 90% of which are singletons. What was sequenced was peripheral blood from another person, used as feeder cells. These receptors all come from a human donor whose cells served as feeder cells for cultures in a pregnancy study.

This rearrangement joins TRBV5-4 to TRBJ2-1; possibly TRBD2 for D (5 bases). Germline loops: CDR1 SGHNT, CDR2 YYREEE (reference sequence). The CDR3 is 14 residues long. The V and J ends lost 0 bases and 4 bases respectively, with 8 bases between them. The CDR3 DNA reads as TGTGCCAGCAGCTTGGACGGGATATACAATGAGCAGTTCTTC. It is translated as CASSLDGIYNEQFF.

This chain connects TRBV5-4 to TRBJ2-3; 16 bases line up with TRBD2. J was trimmed by 9 bases and V by 4 bases; bases with no gene match: 11. Germline assignment: CDR1 SGHNT and CDR2 YYREEE (reference sequence). The CDR3 extends over 17 amino acids. Written as DNA, the CDR3 is TGTGCCAGCAGCCCGCCGGGACTAGCGGGGGGGCCAGGAACGCAGTATTTT. Protein product: CASSPPGLAGGPGTQYF.

The V and J genes are TRBV5-5 and TRBJ1-5; 7 nucleotides align to TRBD1. The germline gives CDR1 SGHKS, CDR2 YYEKEE (reference sequence). The CDR3 runs to 15 residues. J gave up 2 bases and V 1 base, and 3 bases lay outside the gene matches. The CDR3 spells CASSLRGQGNQPQHF. The DNA for the CDR3 is TGTGCCAGCAGCTTGAGGGGGCAGGGCAATCAGCCCCAGCATTTT.

The rearrangement uses TRBV5-4 and TRBJ2-1, with TRBD2 matching over 12 bases. The germline V gene encodes CDR1 SGHNT and CDR2 YYREEE (reference sequence). The CDR3 has 15 amino acids. Unmatched junction bases numbered 4, after V lost 3 bases and J lost 6 bases. CDR3 protein: CASSSLAGGSNEQFF. The CDR3 nucleotides read TGTGCCAGCAGCTCACTAGCGGGAGGTAGCAATGAGCAGTTCTTC.

J is TRBJ1-2 and V is TRBV10-3, with a weak D call TRBD1 (6 bases). The CDR3 loop spans 14 amino acids. Germline CDR1 and CDR2: ENHRY and SYGVKD. The ends were cut back, 6 bases at V and 7 bases at J, with 18 bases in the middle. CDR3 in amino acids: CAISPNAGVGGYTF. The CDR3 DNA is TGTGCCATCAGCCCCAACGCAGGGGTGGGTGGCTACACCTTC.

The chain couples TRBV29-1 to TRBJ1-1; D gene ambiguous. Trimming cost V 1 base and J 0 bases, with 6 bases left between them. This CDR3 has 13 residues. In germline, CDR1 is SQVTM, CDR2 ANQGSEA. The CDR3, as DNA: TGCAGCGTTGAAGGTCAGATGAACACTGAAGCTTTCTTT. Amino acids: CSVEGQMNTEAFF.

This clone was observed a few times. The chain employs TRBV5-4 and TRBJ2-3; unclear D gene. Trimming shortened V by 0 bases and J by 2 bases, and 16 bases separated the two germline ends. This CDR3 has 17 amino acids. Germline lookup yields CDR1 SGHNT and CDR2 YYREEE (reference sequence). The CDR3 DNA sequence: TGTGCCAGCAGCTTGGGAGGCAGAGGCCAAAACACAGATACGCAGTATTTT. It translates to CASSLGGRGQNTDTQYF.

This chain uses TRBV6-6 with TRBJ1-1, with TRBD1 identical over 10 bases. The trim removed 6 bases at V and 10 bases at J, leaving 14 bases unmatched. The CDR3 is 15 amino acids. CDR1 and CDR2 from the germline V gene are MNHNY and SVGAGI (reference sequence). CDR3 sequence: CASRGGQGVFSGAFF. DNA of the CDR3: TGTGCCAGCAGGGGAGGACAGGGGGTTTTCAGTGGAGCTTTCTTT.

The chain recombines TRBV7-9 with TRBJ2-7; TRBD1 is a possible D gene (6 bases). The V gene lost 1 base and the J gene lost 11 bases, with 12 bases spanning the gap. Per germline, CDR1 SEHNR and CDR2 FQNEAQ (reference sequence). This CDR3 is built from 12 residues. DNA for the CDR3: TGTGCCAGCAGCTTAGACAGGGAATGGGAGTACTTC. Its protein product is CASSLDREWEYF.

The V call is TRBV7-2, the J call TRBJ2-1; possible D gene TRBD1, 6 bases. In germline, CDR1 is SGHTA, CDR2 FQGNSA. The V end was cut by 4 bases, the J end by 4 bases, with 14 bases between. The CDR3 is 15 residues long. The CDR3 region is CASSSDSSGYNEQFF. The CDR3 nucleotides are TGTGCCAGCAGCTCGGACAGTTCGGGGTACAATGAGCAGTTCTTC.

The V gene is TRBV4-3, the J gene TRBJ1-1; unclear D gene. The V gene lost 1 base and the J gene lost 4 bases, with 13 bases spanning the gap. The CDR3 extends over 15 amino acids. Germline V gene sequence: CDR1 LGHNA, CDR2 YSLEER. The CDR3 sequence is CASSQGPRGVTEAFF. In DNA, the CDR3 is TGCGCCAGCAGCCAAGGTCCCCGGGGTGTCACTGAAGCTTTCTTT.

The rearrangement uses TRBV7-9 and TRBJ1-4; possibly TRBD1 for D (5 bases). The length of the CDR3 is 17 residues. CDR1 and CDR2 from the germline V gene are SEHNR and FQNEAQ (reference sequence). Trimming cost V 5 bases and J 2 bases, with 18 bases left between them. The CDR3 coding sequence is TGTGCCAGCAGCGGCTGGCCGGGGCGCGAGACTAATGAAAAACTGTTTTTT. It encodes CASSGWPGRETNEKLFF.

The rearrangement links TRBV5-1 to TRBJ2-4, with D tentatively TRBD2 (5 bases). The V gene's germline CDR1 is SGHRS and CDR2 YFSETQ. The CDR3 has 15 residues. Trimming left V 2 bases short and J 6 bases short, with 15 bases between. For the CDR3, the DNA is TGCGCCAGCAGCTTAATCCCCGGGGTCAGAAACATTCAGTACTTC. It specifies CASSLIPGVRNIQYF.

The CDR3 sequence is CASTPDELPMALHF. For the CDR3, the DNA is TGCGCCAGCACCCCCGACGAGCTCCCTATGGCCCTCCACTTT. The chain carries TRBV23-1 and TRBJ1-6; D gene uncertain. TRBV23-1 is known as an ORF, though its function is uncertain. Trimming pared 7 bases from V and 14 bases from J, leaving 21 bases between. The CDR3 covers 14 residues.

This clone has a single count. The chain uses TRBV4-1 and TRBJ1-1; D not resolved. The CDR3 is 12 amino acids. From germline, CDR1 is MGHRA and CDR2 YSYEKL. Trimming left V 3 bases short and J 4 bases short, with 6 bases between. The CDR3 nucleotides are TGCGCCAGCAGCCAGGGGTTCACTGAAGCTTTCTTT. It yields the protein CASSQGFTEAFF.

J is TRBJ2-5 and V is TRBV5-1; no firm D call. The CDR3 loop spans 13 amino acids. Trimming stripped 4 bases from V and 4 bases from J, with 11 bases between. The germline V gene encodes CDR1 SGHRS and CDR2 YFSETQ. CDR3 amino acids: CASSPTARETQYF. CDR3 coding DNA: TGCGCCAGCAGCCCGACCGCTCGAGAGACCCAGTACTTC.

The CDR3 nucleotides are TGTGCCACCAGCTCGTCCCGGGACAGCACCGGGGAGCTGTTTTTT. Residues: CATSSSRDSTGELFF. The V gene is TRBV15, the J gene TRBJ2-2, with 7 bases identical to TRBD1. The CDR3 length is 15 residues. Per the germline V gene, CDR1 is LNHNV and CDR2 is YYDKDF (reference sequence). V trimming: 5 bases; J trimming: 4 bases; junction bases outside the gene matches: 7.

The rearrangement joins TRBV2 to TRBJ2-7; 8 bases agree with TRBD1. Germline V gives CDR1 SNHLY, CDR2 FYNNEI. The V segment lost 11 bases and the J segment 1 base; nucleotides outside the gene matches: 19. There are 17 residues in the CDR3. CDR3 protein: CAGSRDRFPPSSYEQYF. The CDR3 DNA is TGTGCCGGATCCCGGGACAGGTTTCCCCCCAGTTCCTACGAGCAGTACTTC.

V usage is TRBV9 and J usage is TRBJ1-2; no firm D call. The length of the CDR3 is 17 residues. Germline V lookup: CDR1 SGDLS, CDR2 YYNGEE. V lost 4 bases and J 3 bases, leaving 22 bases between the germline ends. The chain's CDR3 is CASSPSLTSSKDYGYTF. CDR3 nucleotide sequence: TGTGCCAGCAGCCCCTCACTGACAAGTTCTAAGGACTATGGCTACACCTTC.

This clone was found once. The gene calls are TRBV4-3 and TRBJ1-5; D unclear. The CDR3 loop spans 14 amino acids. The V gene's germline CDR1 is LGHNA and CDR2 YSLEER. V was clipped by 0 bases and J by 6 bases, with 9 bases between them. In DNA form, the CDR3 reads TGCGCCAGCAGCCAAGAGAGAGGGAGTCAGCCCCAGCATTTT. It specifies CASSQERGSQPQHF.

This chain uses TRBV18 with TRBJ1-1; the D is unclear. The V gene's germline CDR1 is KGHSH and CDR2 LQKENI. CDR3 length: 15 amino acids. Trimming stripped 1 base from V and 3 bases from J, with 12 bases between. The CDR3, as DNA: TGTGCCAGCTCACCACGATATCTTGAAGACACTGAAGCTTTCTTT. Amino acids: CASSPRYLEDTEAFF.

The CDR3 DNA is TGTGCCAGCAGCTCCTCTGGCGGTAACTACGAGCAGTACTTC. Translating it yields CASSSSGGNYEQYF. The rearrangement joins TRBV7-8 to TRBJ2-7; D is ambiguous. Trimming took off 4 bases at V and 3 bases at J, with 13 bases between the two ends. Germline CDR1 SGHVS, CDR2 FQNEAQ. This CDR3 spans 14 amino acids.

J is TRBJ2-2 and V is TRBV7-6, with a tentative D call TRBD2 (5 bases). The V end lost 0 bases, the J end lost 3 bases, and 8 bases lay between the germline ends. The CDR3 spans 15 residues. Germline assignment: CDR1 SGHVS and CDR2 FNYEAQ. CDR3 region: CASSLARADTGELFF. CDR3 in DNA: TGTGCCAGCAGCTTAGCGAGGGCCGACACCGGGGAGCTGTTTTTT. The full variable domain, rest sourced from reference TRBV7-6 and TRBJ2-2, is GAGVSQSPRYKVTKRGQDVALRCDPISGHVSLYWYRQALGQGPEFLTYFNYEAQQDKSGLPNDRFSAERPEGSISTLTIQRTEQRDSAMYRCASSLARADTGELFFGEGSRLTVL.

A few counts support this clone. V usage is TRBV6-5 and J usage is TRBJ1-3, with D perhaps TRBD1 (5 bases). With 0 bases removed from V and 0 bases from J, the gap between germline ends came to 6 bases. CDR1 is MNHEY and CDR2 is SVGAGI in the germline V gene. The CDR3 has 15 residues. CDR3 protein: CASSYSGGSGNTIYF. CDR3 DNA: TGTGCCAGCAGTTACTCGGGGGGCTCTGGAAACACCATATATTTT.